This TCR beta chain was recorded in a study of technical replicates of blood from several donors. The repertoire was sequenced with immunoSEQ multiplex PCR; TCRdb's copy has only in-frame clones and lacks some. This table has roughly 60,000 clones, roughly 86% appearing once. Germline V CDR1 and CDR2: SGDLS, YYNGEE. Trimming took 0 bases from V and 4 from J, leaving 10 bases between them. The CDR3 loop spans 14 amino acids. This TCR was recovered from a human donor in good health. Some clones in this sample may be carry-over from other donors' samples. This rearrangement joins TRBV9 to TRBJ1-2; TRBD1 might be the D (6 bases). Sample: PBMCs. The CDR3 sequence is CASSVVEGGYGYTF. CDR3 DNA: TGTGCCAGCAGCGTAGTAGAAGGGGGCTATGGCTACACCTTC.